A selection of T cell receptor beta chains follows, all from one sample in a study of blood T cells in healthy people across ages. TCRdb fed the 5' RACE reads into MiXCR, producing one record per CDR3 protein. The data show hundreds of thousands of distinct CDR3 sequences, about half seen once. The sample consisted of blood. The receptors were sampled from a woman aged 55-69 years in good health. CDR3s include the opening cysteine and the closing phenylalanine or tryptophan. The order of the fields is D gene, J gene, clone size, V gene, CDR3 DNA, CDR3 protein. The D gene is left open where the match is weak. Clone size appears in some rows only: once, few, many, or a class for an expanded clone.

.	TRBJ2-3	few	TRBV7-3	TGTGCCAGCAGCCTGGGACCATCTCACACAGATACGCAGTATTTT	CASSLGPSHTDTQYF
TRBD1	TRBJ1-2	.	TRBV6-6	TGTGCCAACAGTCCGAGACAGGGTTATAACTATGGCTACACCTTC	CANSPRQGYNYGYTF
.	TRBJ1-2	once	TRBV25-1	TGTGCCAGCAGTGAATTGGGGATCTATGGCTACACCTTC	CASSELGIYGYTF
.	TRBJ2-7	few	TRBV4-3	TGCGCCAGCAGCCAAGAGGGACGCTCCTACGAGCAGTACTTC	CASSQEGRSYEQYF
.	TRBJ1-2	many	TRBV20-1	TGCAGTGCTGGAGGGCCCGTATATGGCTACACCTTC	CSAGGPVYGYTF
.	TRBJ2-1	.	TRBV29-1	TGCAGCGTAGATCTAGGGTTCAGCAATGAGCAGTTCTTC	CSVDLGFSNEQFF
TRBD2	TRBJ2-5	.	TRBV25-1	TGTGCCAGCAGTGATCCAGGACTAGCGGGGGGCCAAGAGACCCAGTACTTC	CASSDPGLAGGQETQYF
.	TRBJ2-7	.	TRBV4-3	TGCGCCAGCAGTCGGACAGACGGACGGACCTACGAGCAGTACTTC	CASSRTDGRTYEQYF
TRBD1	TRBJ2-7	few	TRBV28	TGTGCCAGTTCGGGACAGAACGAGCAGTACTTC	CASSGQNEQYF
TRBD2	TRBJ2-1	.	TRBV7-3	TGTGCCAGCAGCTCAGTAGCGGGAGGGGTCTACAATGAGCAGTTCTTC	CASSSVAGGVYNEQFF
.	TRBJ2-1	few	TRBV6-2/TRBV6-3	TGTGCCAGCAGTTTACCCGCGGGCGGATACAATGAGCAGTTCTTC	CASSLPAGGYNEQFF
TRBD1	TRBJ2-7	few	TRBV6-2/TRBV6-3	TGTGCCAGCAGAGCTCGGGACAGTTACTCCTACGAGCAGTACTTC	CASRARDSYSYEQYF
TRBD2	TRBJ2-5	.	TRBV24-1	TGTGCCACCAGTGACCCTTTAGCGGGAGCGATTGAGACCCAGTACTTC	CATSDPLAGAIETQYF
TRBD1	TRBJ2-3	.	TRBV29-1	TGCAGCGTGGGACAGCAACTGGCCACAGATACGCAGTATTTT	CSVGQQLATDTQYF
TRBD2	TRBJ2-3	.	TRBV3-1	TGTGCCAGCAGCCAAGAGTTGGCTAGCGGCTATACGCAGTATTTT	CASSQELASGYTQYF
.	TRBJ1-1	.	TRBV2	TGTGCCAGCACTACCTCGTCTGAAGCTTTCTTT	CASTTSSEAFF
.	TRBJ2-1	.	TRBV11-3	TGTGCCAGCAGCGACGGGAATTTTGCTCGAAATGAGCAGTTCTTC	CASSDGNFARNEQFF
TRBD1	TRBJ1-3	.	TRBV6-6	TGTGCCAGCAGTATAAGACAGGGGGCTATCTCTGGAAACACCATATATTTT	CASSIRQGAISGNTIYF
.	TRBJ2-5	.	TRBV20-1	TGCAGTGCTAGAGTATCGGGCGGCCAAGAGACCCAGTACTTC	CSARVSGGQETQYF
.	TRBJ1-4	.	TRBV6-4	TGTGCCAGCAGTGACCGCGTACGGGTACGGGAAAAACTGTTTTTT	CASSDRVRVREKLFF
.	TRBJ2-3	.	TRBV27	TGTGCCAGCAGTTTAATCTCATACACAGATACGCAGTATTTT	CASSLISYTDTQYF
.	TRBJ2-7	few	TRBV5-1	TGCGCCAGCAGAGGCCGGGAGCGTACCTACGAGCAGTACTTC	CASRGRERTYEQYF
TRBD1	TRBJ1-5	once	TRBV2	TGTGCCAGCGACAGGGAGGATTACAATCAGCCCCAGCATTTT	CASDREDYNQPQHF
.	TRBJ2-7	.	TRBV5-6	TGTGCCAGCAGGGGGGCCAGGAGCGCCTACGAGCAGTACTTC	CASRGARSAYEQYF
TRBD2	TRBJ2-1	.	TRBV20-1	TGCAGTGCTCCCACTAGCGGGAGAGCTACTGAGCAGTTCTTC	CSAPTSGRATEQFF
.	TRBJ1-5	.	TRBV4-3	TGCGCCAGCAGCCAAGAGAGGGGCGCGGGTCGCAATCAGCCCCAGCATTTT	CASSQERGAGRNQPQHF
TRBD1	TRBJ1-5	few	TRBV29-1	TGCAGCGTTGCAGGGGGCATCAATCAGCCCCAGCATTTT	CSVAGGINQPQHF
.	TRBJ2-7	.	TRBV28	TGTGCCAGCAGTTTACTTACGGCAGGTCGGCTCGAGCAGTACTTC	CASSLLTAGRLEQYF
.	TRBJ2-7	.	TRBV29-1	TGCAGCGTTGATAGGACCGGGAATCAGGGCTCCTACGAGCAGTACTTC	CSVDRTGNQGSYEQYF
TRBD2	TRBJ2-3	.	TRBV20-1	TGCAGTGCTACGACTAGCGAGAGTTTGGGGGCCACAGATACGCAGTATTTT	CSATTSESLGATDTQYF
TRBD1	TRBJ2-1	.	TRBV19	TGTGCCAGTAGTATTCCAGGGGGCTCCTACAATGAGCAGTTCTTC	CASSIPGGSYNEQFF
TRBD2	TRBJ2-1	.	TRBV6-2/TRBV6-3	TGTGCCAGCAGGACCGACAGCGGGAGGGGTTACAATGAGCAGTTCTTC	CASRTDSGRGYNEQFF
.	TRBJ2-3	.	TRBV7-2	TGTGCCAGCACCATGGGCAGTTACACAGATACGCAGTATTTT	CASTMGSYTDTQYF
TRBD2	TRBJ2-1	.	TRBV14	TGTGCCAGCAGCCAAAAGGGTTCCGGGACTAGAATTGATGAGCAGTTCTTC	CASSQKGSGTRIDEQFF
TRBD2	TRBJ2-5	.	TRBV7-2	TGTGCCAGCAGCTTAGAGAGGACTAGCGGGACCGGGTACCAAGAGATCCAGTACTTC	CASSLERTSGTGYQEIQYF
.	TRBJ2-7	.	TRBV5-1	TGCGCCAGCAGCGCAAACCCAGGGGCCAATGAGCAGTACTTC	CASSANPGANEQYF
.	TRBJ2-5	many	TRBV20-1	TGCAGTGGGAGGGAAAATCAAGAGACCCAGTACTTC	CSGRENQETQYF
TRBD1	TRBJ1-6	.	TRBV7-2	TGTGCCAGCAGTCTCCGGGACAGGGTCAATTCACTCCTCCACTTT	CASSLRDRVNSLLHF
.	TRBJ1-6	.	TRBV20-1	TGCAGTGCTTGGGACGGGAATTCACCCCTCCACTTT	CSAWDGNSPLHF
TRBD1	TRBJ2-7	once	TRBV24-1	TGTGCCACCAGTGCCACGCCCGGGACAGGGCCTTACGAGCAGTACTTC	CATSATPGTGPYEQYF
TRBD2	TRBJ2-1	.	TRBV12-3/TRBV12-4	TGTGCCAGCAGTTCGGGACTAGCGGGAGTCAGGTCCTACAATGAGCAGTTCTTC	CASSSGLAGVRSYNEQFF
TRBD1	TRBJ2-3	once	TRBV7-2	TGTGCCAGCCTCCAATCCCGCACCAGGGGGGATACGCAGTATTTT	CASLQSRTRGDTQYF
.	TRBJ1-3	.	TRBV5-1	TGCGCCAGCAGCTTGGGGGGGGTCCCTGGAAACACCATATATTTT	CASSLGGVPGNTIYF
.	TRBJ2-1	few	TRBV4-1	TGCGCCAGCAGCCAGACAGGTCTCCCTCTCGACAATGAGCAGTTCTTC	CASSQTGLPLDNEQFF
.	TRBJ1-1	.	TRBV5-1	TGCGCCAGCAGCTGGGGCCCGGGGGCTGAAGCTTTCTTT	CASSWGPGAEAFF
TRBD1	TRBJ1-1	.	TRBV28	TGTGCCAGCGGGCAGACAGGGAGGAGCACTGAAGCTTTCTTT	CASGQTGRSTEAFF
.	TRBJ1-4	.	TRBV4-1	TGCGCCAGCAGCCCCTTCCTGGACAGCCGGAATGAAAAACTGTTTTTT	CASSPFLDSRNEKLFF
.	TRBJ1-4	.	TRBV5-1	TGCGCCAGCAGCTTGACAGGGTATGGTGAAAAACTGTTTTTT	CASSLTGYGEKLFF
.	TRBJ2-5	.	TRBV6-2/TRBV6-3	TGTGCCAGCGGGACGGGGGTACCGGAGACCCAGTACTTC	CASGTGVPETQYF
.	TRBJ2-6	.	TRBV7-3	TGTGCCAGCAGCTTAGATAGTAATAGGGCCAACGTCCTGACTTTC	CASSLDSNRANVLTF
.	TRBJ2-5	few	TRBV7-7	TGTGCCAGCAGCTCGGATCTTCAGGGGCTCCAGTACTTC	CASSSDLQGLQYF
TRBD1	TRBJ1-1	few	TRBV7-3	TGTGCCAGCAGTCAACAACAGGGGTCTGAAGCTTTCTTT	CASSQQQGSEAFF
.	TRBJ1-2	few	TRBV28	TGTGCCAGCAGACCTACAGCGATGAATGGCTACACCTTC	CASRPTAMNGYTF
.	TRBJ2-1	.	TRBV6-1	TGCGCCAGCAGTGATGGACAGTCCTACAATGAGCAGTTCTTC	CASSDGQSYNEQFF
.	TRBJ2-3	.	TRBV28	TGTGCCAGCAGTTCGCCCGGACAAGGGCCCTGGTATTCGCAGTATTTT	CASSSPGQGPWYSQYF
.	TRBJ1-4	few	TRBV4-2	TGTGCCAGCAGCCAAGGCCCACAGTCAACTAATGAAAAACTGTTTTTT	CASSQGPQSTNEKLFF
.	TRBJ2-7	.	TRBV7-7	TGTGCTAGCAGCTTAAGCCCGGAGACCTACGAGCAGTACTTC	CASSLSPETYEQYF